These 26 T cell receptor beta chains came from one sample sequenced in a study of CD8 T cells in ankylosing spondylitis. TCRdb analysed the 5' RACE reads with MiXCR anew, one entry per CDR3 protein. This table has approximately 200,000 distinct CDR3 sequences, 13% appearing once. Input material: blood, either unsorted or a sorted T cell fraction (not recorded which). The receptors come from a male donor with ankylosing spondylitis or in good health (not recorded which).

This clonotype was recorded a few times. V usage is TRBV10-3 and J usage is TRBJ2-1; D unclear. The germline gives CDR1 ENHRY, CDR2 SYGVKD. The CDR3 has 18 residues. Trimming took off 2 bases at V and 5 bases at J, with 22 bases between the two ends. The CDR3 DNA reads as TGTGCCATCAGTGAGGAATTCGAAGGATGGCGGAGAAACAATGAGCAGTTCTTC. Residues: CAISEEFEGWRRNNEQFF.

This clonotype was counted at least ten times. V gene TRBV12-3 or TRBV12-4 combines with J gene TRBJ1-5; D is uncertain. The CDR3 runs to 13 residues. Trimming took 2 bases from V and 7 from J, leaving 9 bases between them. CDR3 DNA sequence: TGTGCCAGCAGTTTAAATCTGGTCCAGCCCCAGCATTTT. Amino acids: CASSLNLVQPQHF.

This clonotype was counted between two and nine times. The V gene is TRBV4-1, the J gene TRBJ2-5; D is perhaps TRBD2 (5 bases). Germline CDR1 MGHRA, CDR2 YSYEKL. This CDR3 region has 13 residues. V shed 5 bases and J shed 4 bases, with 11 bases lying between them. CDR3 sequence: CASSTLVPETQYF. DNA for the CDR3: TGCGCCAGCAGCACACTAGTCCCAGAGACCCAGTACTTC.

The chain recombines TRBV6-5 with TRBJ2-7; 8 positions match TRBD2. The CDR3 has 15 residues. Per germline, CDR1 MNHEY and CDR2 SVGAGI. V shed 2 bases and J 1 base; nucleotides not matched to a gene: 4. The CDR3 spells CASSYGVAGSYEQYF. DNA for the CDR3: TGTGCCAGCAGTTACGGGGTAGCGGGGTCCTACGAGCAGTACTTC.

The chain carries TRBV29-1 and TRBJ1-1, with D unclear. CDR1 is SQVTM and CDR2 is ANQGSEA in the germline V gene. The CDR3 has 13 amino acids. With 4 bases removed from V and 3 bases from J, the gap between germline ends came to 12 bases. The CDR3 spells CSVGSGIDTEAFF. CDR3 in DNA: TGCAGCGTTGGGTCGGGCATTGACACTGAAGCTTTCTTT.

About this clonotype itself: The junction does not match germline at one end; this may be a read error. The CDR3 sequence: CANSKESPDLGNTQYF. CDR3 DNA: TGTGCCAACAGCAAAGAATCTCCGGACCTTGGCAATACGCAGTATTTT. The chain has TRBV15 and TRBJ2-3; D ambiguous. The germline CDR1 and CDR2 sequences are LNHNV and YYDKDF (reference sequence). The CDR3 runs to 16 residues. The whole variable domain, remainder taken from reference TRBV15 and TRBJ2-3, is DAMVIQNPRYQVTQFGKPVTLSCSQTLNHNVMYWYQQKSSQAPKLLFHYYDKDFNNEADTPDNFQSRRPNTSFCFLDIRSPGLGDTAMYLCANSKESPDLGNTQYFGPGTRLTVL.

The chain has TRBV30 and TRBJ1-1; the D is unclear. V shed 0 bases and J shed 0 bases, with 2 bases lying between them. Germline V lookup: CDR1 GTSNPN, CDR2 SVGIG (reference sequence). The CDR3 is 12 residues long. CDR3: CAWSVVNTEAFF. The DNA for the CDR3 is TGTGCCTGGAGTGTTGTGAACACTGAAGCTTTCTTT.

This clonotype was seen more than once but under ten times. The CDR3 coding sequence is TGTGCCAGCAGCTTCGAGGGGGGGGGCTCAGATACGCAGTATTTT. Its translation is CASSFEGGGSDTQYF. The chain links TRBV12-3 or TRBV12-4 to TRBJ2-3; weak D call: TRBD2 (7 bases). Trimming took 6 bases from V and 4 from J, leaving 17 bases between them. The CDR3 has 15 amino acids.

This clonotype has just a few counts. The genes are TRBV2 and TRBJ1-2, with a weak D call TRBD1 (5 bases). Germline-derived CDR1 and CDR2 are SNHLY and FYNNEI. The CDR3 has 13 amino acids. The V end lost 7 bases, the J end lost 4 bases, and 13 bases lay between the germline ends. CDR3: CASTGTDGYGYTF. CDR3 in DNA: TGTGCCAGCACCGGGACTGATGGCTATGGCTACACCTTC.

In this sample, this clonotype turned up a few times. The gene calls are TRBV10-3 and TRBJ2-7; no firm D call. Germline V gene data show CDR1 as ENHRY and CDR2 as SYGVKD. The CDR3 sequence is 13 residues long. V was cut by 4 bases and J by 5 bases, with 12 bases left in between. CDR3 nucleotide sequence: TGTGCCATCAGTGCCCTACTTGGGGACGAGCAGTACTTC. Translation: CAISALLGDEQYF.

The CDR3 region is CSARDLYRDGYTF. The DNA for the CDR3 is TGCAGTGCTAGAGATCTCTACAGGGATGGCTACACCTTC. This rearrangement joins TRBV20-1 to TRBJ1-2; the D gene is possibly TRBD1 (6 bases). The CDR3 spans 13 residues. V lost 0 bases and J lost 6, with 11 bases in between. Germline V lookup: CDR1 DFQATT, CDR2 SNEGSKA (reference sequence).

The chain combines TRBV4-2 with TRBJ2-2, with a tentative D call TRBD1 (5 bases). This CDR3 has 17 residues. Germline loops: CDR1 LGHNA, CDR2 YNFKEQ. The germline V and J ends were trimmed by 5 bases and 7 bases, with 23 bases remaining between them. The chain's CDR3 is CASSFLRGFPEGGELFF. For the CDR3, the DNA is TGTGCCAGCAGCTTCTTAAGGGGATTCCCCGAAGGCGGGGAGCTGTTTTTT.

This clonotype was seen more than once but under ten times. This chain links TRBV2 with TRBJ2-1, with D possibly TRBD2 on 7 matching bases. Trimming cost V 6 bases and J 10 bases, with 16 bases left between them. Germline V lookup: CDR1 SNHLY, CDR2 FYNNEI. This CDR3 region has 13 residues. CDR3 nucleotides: TGTGCCAGCAGCCCGGGGGGCTCGAACGAGCAGTTCTTC. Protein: CASSPGGSNEQFF.

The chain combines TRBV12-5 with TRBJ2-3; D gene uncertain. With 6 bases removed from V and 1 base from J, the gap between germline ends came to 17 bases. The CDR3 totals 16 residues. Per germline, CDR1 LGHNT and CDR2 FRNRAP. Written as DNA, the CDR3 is TGTGCTAGTGGCACCGACTCATCCTGGGGCACAGATACGCAGTATTTT. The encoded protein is CASGTDSSWGTDTQYF.

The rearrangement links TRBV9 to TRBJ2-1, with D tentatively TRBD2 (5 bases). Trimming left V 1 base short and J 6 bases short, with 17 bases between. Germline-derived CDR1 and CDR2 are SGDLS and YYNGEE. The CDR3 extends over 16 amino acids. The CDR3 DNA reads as TGTGCCAGCAGCGTATTGGCGCACGGAGGATTCAATGAGCAGTTCTTC. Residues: CASSVLAHGGFNEQFF.

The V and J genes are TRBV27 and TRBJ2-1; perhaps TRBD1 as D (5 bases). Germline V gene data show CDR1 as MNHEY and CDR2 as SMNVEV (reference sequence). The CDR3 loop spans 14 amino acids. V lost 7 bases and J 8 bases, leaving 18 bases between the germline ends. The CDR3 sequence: CASTPLQGFHEQFF. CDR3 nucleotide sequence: TGTGCCAGCACGCCCCTTCAGGGATTCCATGAGCAGTTCTTC.

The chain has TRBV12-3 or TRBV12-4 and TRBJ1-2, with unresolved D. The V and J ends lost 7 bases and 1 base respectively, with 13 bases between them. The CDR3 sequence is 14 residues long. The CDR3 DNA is TGTGCCAGCACAGCCCGGCCCTTTAACTATGGCTACACCTTC. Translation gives CASTARPFNYGYTF.

The CDR3 bases are TGTGCCAGTATCAAGGGTAGTGGCTACACCTTC. It is translated as CASIKGSGYTF. The V call is TRBV2, the J call TRBJ1-2; D remains unclear. Deletions cut 9 bases from V and 7 bases from J, with 12 bases between. The CDR3 is made up of 11 amino acids. Germline V gene sequence: CDR1 SNHLY, CDR2 FYNNEI.

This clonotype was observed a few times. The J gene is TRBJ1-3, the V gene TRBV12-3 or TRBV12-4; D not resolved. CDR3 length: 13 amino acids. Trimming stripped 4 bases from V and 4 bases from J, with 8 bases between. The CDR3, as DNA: TGTGCCAGCAGTTCACCGGACGGAAACACCATATATTTT. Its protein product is CASSSPDGNTIYF.

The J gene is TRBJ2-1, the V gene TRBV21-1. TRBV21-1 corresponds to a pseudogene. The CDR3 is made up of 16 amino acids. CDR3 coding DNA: TGTGCCAGCAGCAAAGGGACCGACCTAAATAAGTATGAGCAGTTCTTC. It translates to CASSKGTDLNKYEQFF.

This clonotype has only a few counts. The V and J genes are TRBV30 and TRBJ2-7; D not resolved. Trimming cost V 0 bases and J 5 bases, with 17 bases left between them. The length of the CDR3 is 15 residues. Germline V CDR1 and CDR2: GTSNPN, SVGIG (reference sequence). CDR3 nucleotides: TGTGCCTGGAGTGTAAGAGGTCTTTGGAACGACGAGCAGTACTTC. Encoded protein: CAWSVRGLWNDEQYF. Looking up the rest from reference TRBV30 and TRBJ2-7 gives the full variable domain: SQTIHQWPATLVQPVGSPLSLECTVEGTSNPNLYWYRQAAGRGLQLLFYSVGIGQISSEVPQNLSASRPQDRQFILSSKKLLLSDSGFYLCAWSVRGLWNDEQYFGPGTRLTVT.

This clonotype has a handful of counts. The CDR3 protein is CASNGGAAEAFF. For the CDR3, the DNA is TGTGCCAGTAATGGGGGCGCAGCTGAAGCTTTCTTT. The gene calls are TRBV19 and TRBJ1-1; TRBD1 might be the D (6 bases). Germline CDR1 reads LNHDA; CDR2 reads SQIVND (reference sequence). This CDR3 region has 12 residues. V lost 7 bases, J lost 6 bases, and 12 bases lay in between.

The CDR3 loop reads CSVVRTNYNEQFF. DNA of the CDR3: TGCAGCGTTGTTCGGACAAACTACAATGAGCAGTTCTTC. This rearrangement joins TRBV29-1 to TRBJ2-1, with D maybe TRBD1 (5 bases). From germline, CDR1 is SQVTM and CDR2 ANQGSEA. The CDR3 has 13 residues. The V and J ends lost 4 bases and 3 bases respectively, with 10 bases between them.

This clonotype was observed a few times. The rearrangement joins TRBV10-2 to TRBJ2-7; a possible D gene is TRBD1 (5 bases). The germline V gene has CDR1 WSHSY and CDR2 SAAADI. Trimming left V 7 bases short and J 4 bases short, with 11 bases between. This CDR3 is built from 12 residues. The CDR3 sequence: CASIDSIYEQYF. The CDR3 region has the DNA TGCGCCAGCATCGACAGTATTTACGAGCAGTACTTC.

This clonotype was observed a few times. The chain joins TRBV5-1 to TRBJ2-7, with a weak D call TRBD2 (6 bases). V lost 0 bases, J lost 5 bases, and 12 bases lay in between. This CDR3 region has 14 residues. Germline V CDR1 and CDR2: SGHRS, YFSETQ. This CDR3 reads CASSLGRGGDEQYF. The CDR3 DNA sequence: TGCGCCAGCAGCTTGGGTAGGGGAGGCGACGAGCAGTACTTC.

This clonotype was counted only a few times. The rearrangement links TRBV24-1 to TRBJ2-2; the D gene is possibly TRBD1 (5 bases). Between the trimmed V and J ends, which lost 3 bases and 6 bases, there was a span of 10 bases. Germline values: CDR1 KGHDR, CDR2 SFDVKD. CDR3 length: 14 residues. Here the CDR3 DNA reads TGTGCCACCAGTGATCCAGGGTCCCCCGGGGAGCTGTTTTTT. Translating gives CATSDPGSPGELFF.